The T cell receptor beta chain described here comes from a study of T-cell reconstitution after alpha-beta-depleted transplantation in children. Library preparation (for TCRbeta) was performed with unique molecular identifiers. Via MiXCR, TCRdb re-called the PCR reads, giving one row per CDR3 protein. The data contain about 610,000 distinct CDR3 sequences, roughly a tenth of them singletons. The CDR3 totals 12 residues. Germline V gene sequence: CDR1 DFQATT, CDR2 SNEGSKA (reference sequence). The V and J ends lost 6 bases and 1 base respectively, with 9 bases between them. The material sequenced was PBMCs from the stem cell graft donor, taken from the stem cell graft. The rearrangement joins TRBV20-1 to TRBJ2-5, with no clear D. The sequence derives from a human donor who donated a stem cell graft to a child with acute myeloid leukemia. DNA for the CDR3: TGCAGTGCAGTCGGACCCCAAGAGACCCAGTACTTC. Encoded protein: CSAVGPQETQYF.